One sample yielded the 17 T cell receptor beta chains listed below, sequenced in a study of blood T cell repertoires in COVID-19. The data were produced by immunoSEQ multiplex PCR, yet TCRdb's version contains in-frame clones alone and is incomplete. The data hold about 70,000 clones, with nearly 85% observed a single time. The material sequenced was peripheral blood. The source is a woman in her sixties with acute or convalescent COVID-19.

This rearrangement joins TRBV6-6 to TRBJ1-2; no firm D call. Trimming cost V 4 bases and J 1 base, with 4 bases left between them. Germline V CDR1 and CDR2: MNHNY, SVGAGI (reference sequence). The CDR3 runs to 12 residues. CDR3 sequence: CASSLNNYGYTF. The CDR3 nucleotides read TGTGCCAGCAGTTTAAATAACTATGGCTACACCTTC.

A note on this clone: Other DNA sequences of this sample code for an identical CDR3. The rearrangement uses TRBV18 and TRBJ1-1, with TRBD1 matching 9 bases. With 3 bases clipped from V and 0 bases from J, the junction kept 2 bases outside the gene matches. The CDR3 is 15 amino acids. Germline V lookup: CDR1 KGHSH, CDR2 LQKENI. The CDR3 DNA reads as TGTGCCAGCTCACCGACAGGGGGTATGAACACTGAAGCTTTCTTT. This sequence encodes CASSPTGGMNTEAFF.

The chain employs TRBV4-1 and TRBJ1-2; 9 positions match TRBD1. The length of the CDR3 is 14 residues. The germline V gene encodes CDR1 MGHRA and CDR2 YSYEKL. V trimming: 3 bases; J trimming: 5 bases; junction bases outside the gene matches: 4. The CDR3 spells CASSHGQGLYGYTF. CDR3 nucleotide sequence: TGCGCCAGCAGCCACGGACAGGGGCTATATGGCTACACCTTC.

The gene calls are TRBV7-2 and TRBJ2-1; no clear D gene. V shed 1 base and J shed 6 bases, with 13 bases lying between them. Per germline, CDR1 SGHTA and CDR2 FQGNSA. The CDR3 contains 15 residues. Here the CDR3 reads CASSLVGLVRNEQFF. The CDR3 DNA sequence: TGTGCCAGCAGCTTAGTAGGCCTAGTCCGCAATGAGCAGTTCTTC.

The chain couples TRBV19 to TRBJ2-6; 8 bases line up with TRBD1. The CDR3 loop spans 18 amino acids. With V trimmed by 6 bases and J by 0 bases, 10 bases remained unmatched. CDR1 and CDR2 (germline): LNHDA, SQIVND (reference sequence). CDR3 amino acids: CASSDWTGLLSGANVLTF. The CDR3 coding sequence is TGTGCCAGTAGCGACTGGACAGGGCTTCTCTCTGGGGCCAACGTCCTGACTTTC. Variable domain in full (rest from reference TRBV19 and TRBJ2-6): DGGITQSPKYLFRKEGQNVTLSCEQNLNHDAMYWYRQDPGQGLRLIYYSQIVNDFQKGDIAEGYSVSREKKESFPLTVTSAQKNPTAFYLCASSDWTGLLSGANVLTFGAGSRLTVL.

The sample holds a few counts of this clone. This sequence joins TRBV14 and TRBJ2-7; no definite D call. With 1 base removed from V and 7 bases from J, the gap between germline ends came to 11 bases. This CDR3 has 13 residues. Germline V gives CDR1 SGHDN, CDR2 FVKESK. DNA for the CDR3: TGTGCCAGCAGCCAAGTTCTACGGCGGGAGCAGTACTTC. This translates into CASSQVLRREQYF.

This clone is a singleton in its sample. The chain has TRBV7-3 and TRBJ1-2, with 8 bases aligning to TRBD1. CDR1 SGHTA and CDR2 FQGTGA come from the germline V gene. The CDR3 loop spans 13 amino acids. The J segment lost 4 bases and the V segment lost 5 bases, leaving 3 bases of the junction unmatched. The CDR3 is CASSPTGVYGYTF. The CDR3 nucleotides are TGTGCCAGCAGCCCGACAGGGGTCTATGGCTACACCTTC.

The chain has TRBV27 and TRBJ2-7; 15 nucleotides line up with TRBD2. Germline assignment: CDR1 MNHEY and CDR2 SMNVEV (reference sequence). Unmatched junction bases numbered 11, after V lost 1 base and J lost 1 base. The CDR3 consists of 20 residues. Here the CDR3 reads CASSLFYGTSGRMGSYEQYF. The CDR3 DNA reads TGTGCCAGCAGTTTATTCTACGGGACTAGCGGGAGGATGGGATCCTACGAGCAGTACTTC.

The V gene is TRBV5-6, the J gene TRBJ2-5, with a weak D call TRBD2 (5 bases). V dropped 0 bases and J dropped 4 bases, with 7 bases sitting between them. Germline V lookup: CDR1 SGHDT, CDR2 YYEEEE. There are 13 residues in the CDR3. The CDR3: CASSLGRVETQYF. DNA of the CDR3: TGTGCCAGCAGCTTGGGGCGGGTAGAGACCCAGTACTTC.

The genes are TRBV3-1 (or the pseudogene TRBV3-2) and TRBJ2-3; TRBD2 matches at 7 bases. The CDR3 totals 15 residues. J gave up 1 base and V 6 bases, and 7 bases lay outside the gene matches. Germline CDR1 is LGHDT and CDR2 is YNNKEL (reference sequence). The CDR3: CASSYYTSGTDTQYF. CDR3 nucleotide sequence: TGTGCCAGCAGTTACTATACTAGCGGCACAGATACGCAGTATTTT.

V is TRBV27 and J is TRBJ2-1; TRBD1 aligns across 9 bases. The CDR3 spans 16 residues. The J segment lost 5 bases and the V segment lost 5 bases, leaving 10 bases of the junction unmatched. From germline, CDR1 is MNHEY and CDR2 SMNVEV (reference sequence). CDR3 sequence: CASSPSGTGSHNEQFF. The CDR3 nucleotides read TGTGCCAGCAGTCCATCCGGGACAGGGTCCCACAATGAGCAGTTCTTC.

Here the CDR3 DNA reads TGTGCCAGCAGTACCGACAGGGATCGCACAGATACGCAGTATTTT. Amino acid sequence: CASSTDRDRTDTQYF. The chain carries TRBV2 and TRBJ2-3, with TRBD1 matching over 7 bases. The CDR3 runs to 15 residues. The J segment lost 1 base and the V segment lost 5 bases, leaving 6 bases of the junction unmatched. Germline V lookup: CDR1 SNHLY, CDR2 FYNNEI.

The chain is built from TRBV5-1 and TRBJ1-1, with D unresolved. V lost 8 bases and J 7 bases, leaving 12 bases between the germline ends. This CDR3 is built from 11 residues. The germline gives CDR1 SGHRS, CDR2 YFSETQ. CDR3: CASSSLGEAFF. The CDR3 DNA reads TGCGCCAGTAGTAGCCTCGGTGAAGCTTTCTTT.

This clone was seen more than once but under ten times. The V and J genes are TRBV9 and TRBJ1-2; TRBD1 agrees at 8 bases. V was pared by 0 bases and J by 6 bases, with 10 bases of the junction left unmatched. The CDR3 sequence is 16 residues long. Germline assignment: CDR1 SGDLS and CDR2 YYNGEE. The CDR3 sequence is CASSVDVINRGDGYTF. The CDR3 DNA is TGTGCCAGCAGCGTAGACGTAATAAACAGGGGGGATGGCTACACCTTC.

The J gene is TRBJ1-5, the V gene TRBV19; D might be TRBD1 (5 bases). The CDR3 consists of 18 residues. Deletions cut 4 bases from V and 0 bases from J, with 19 bases between. Germline CDR1 and CDR2: LNHDA and SQIVND (reference sequence). CDR3 nucleotide sequence: TGTGCCAGTAGTAGAGGTCCTCCTTGGGGGGATAGCAATCAGCCCCAGCATTTT. Amino acids: CASSRGPPWGDSNQPQHF.

V gene TRBV19 combines with J gene TRBJ1-2; no clear D gene. V was clipped by 6 bases and J by 8 bases, with 16 bases between them. The CDR3 has 13 amino acids. Germline CDR1 reads LNHDA; CDR2 reads SQIVND (reference sequence). For the CDR3, the DNA is TGTGCCAGTAGGACTACAAGAGTAGGCGGCTACACCTTC. Its translation: CASRTTRVGGYTF.

The V gene is TRBV3-1 (or the pseudogene TRBV3-2), the J gene TRBJ2-1, with 9 bases matching TRBD2. The CDR3 consists of 16 residues. Germline assignment: CDR1 LGHDT and CDR2 YNNKEL (reference sequence). The trim removed 0 bases at V and 6 bases at J, leaving 6 bases unmatched. The CDR3 DNA follows: TGTGCCAGCAGCCAAGAATCGGGACTAGCTCCCAATGAGCAGTTCTTC. It specifies CASSQESGLAPNEQFF.